The rows below give T cell receptor beta chains drawn from one sample of a study of post-analysis software for immune sequencing data. A single record per CDR3 protein comes from TCRdb applying MiXCR to the PCR reads. In the table there are a few hundred thousand distinct CDR3 sequences, more than 30% of which are singletons. The specimen sequenced was blood. These receptors all stem from a girl aged 2-9 years with multiple sclerosis. Both conserved end residues are part of each CDR3. The D gene is left open where the match is weak.

J | D | V | CDR3
TRBJ1-2 | . | TRBV20-1 | CSARDQRRYGYTF
TRBJ2-1 | TRBD2 | TRBV29-1 | CSVEGGSYNEQFF
TRBJ2-1 | TRBD1 | TRBV29-1 | CSAHRGVYNEQFF
TRBJ2-7 | TRBD2 | TRBV29-1 | CSVSGSGLAGYKSYEQYF
TRBJ1-2 | . | TRBV7-8 | CASSLALGVYGYTF
TRBJ1-2 | . | TRBV7-9 | CASTFGGLQLLYGYTF
TRBJ2-3 | TRBD2 | TRBV7-2 | CASSLLAGVLDTQYF
TRBJ2-3 | . | TRBV12-3/TRBV12-4 | CASSLRQTDTQYF
TRBJ2-7 | TRBD2 | TRBV28 | CASSLSGRLYEQYF
TRBJ2-1 | TRBD2 | TRBV5-1 | CASSLEASGRYNEQFF
TRBJ2-3 | . | TRBV7-3 | CASSLEPGGLAERDTQYF
TRBJ2-1 | TRBD2 | TRBV5-1 | CASSPRLAERSIYNEQFF
TRBJ2-3 | . | TRBV28 | CASREPGDTDTQYF
TRBJ2-7 | . | TRBV6-2/TRBV6-3 | CASSRFLGTNTYEQYF
TRBJ1-2 | . | TRBV29-1 | CSVDSSPEEYGYTF
TRBJ2-1 | TRBD2 | TRBV9 | CASSLAGGPSEQFF
TRBJ2-7 | . | TRBV6-5 | CASKNPGAREQYF
TRBJ2-1 | . | TRBV14 | CASSQLRLGTDNEQFF
TRBJ2-7 | TRBD1 | TRBV5-1 | CASSLDPGGHEQYF
TRBJ1-1 | TRBD1 | TRBV4-1 | CASSDRGEITEAFF
TRBJ2-1 | TRBD1 | TRBV7-2 | CASSLRYRDRVNEQFF
TRBJ2-3 | TRBD1 | TRBV12-5 | CASGLGQGYPSTDTQYF
TRBJ2-1 | . | TRBV18 | CASSEVRYNEQFF
. | TRBD2 | TRBV20-1 | CSASSSGRLYEQYF
TRBJ1-6 | . | TRBV2 | CASSERAVDNSPLHF
TRBJ2-1 | . | TRBV28 | CASSFISGLHNEQFF
TRBJ2-5 | . | TRBV12-3/TRBV12-4 | CASSFGSPRGRETQYF
TRBJ1-4 | . | TRBV5-6 | CASTRATERDNEKLFF
TRBJ2-7 | TRBD2 | TRBV18 | CASSPLEASGGGSSYEQYF
TRBJ2-7 | . | TRBV24-1 | CATSGGGYEQYF
TRBJ2-5 | TRBD1 | TRBV20-1 | CSARLPGGSYGQYF
TRBJ1-6 | . | TRBV20-1 | CSAPSRGSDSPLHF
TRBJ2-5 | TRBD2 | TRBV20-1 | CSAREPGGLSPETQYF
TRBJ2-3 | . | TRBV28 | CASSLRGFTDTQYF
TRBJ2-1 | TRBD2 | TRBV4-1 | CASSQEGLAGRNEQFF
TRBJ1-2 | . | TRBV5-8 | CASSLSLGGGYTF
TRBJ2-7 | . | TRBV28 | CASSLPGRKVYEQYF
TRBJ1-2 | . | TRBV2 | CASSGQRIYGYTF
TRBJ1-2 | TRBD1 | TRBV20-1 | CSATTTTGARGYTF
TRBJ2-2 | TRBD2 | TRBV4-3 | CASSQDPAGETGERFF
TRBJ2-5 | . | TRBV29-1 | CSVALGLQETQYF
TRBJ1-1 | . | TRBV12-3/TRBV12-4 | CASTPRAVNTEAFF
TRBJ1-4 | . | TRBV6-5 | CASSSKPPTGSEKLFF
TRBJ2-1 | TRBD1 | TRBV4-2 | CASSQEGVKGASNEQFF
TRBJ2-5 | TRBD2 | TRBV12-3/TRBV12-4 | CASSPRDYFQETQYF
TRBJ2-1 | TRBD2 | TRBV5-1 | CASSLRGLAGTGEQFF
TRBJ2-3 | . | TRBV20-1 | CSAINRKRPSDTQYF
TRBJ1-4 | TRBD1 | TRBV7-3 | CASSQGQGRGEKLFF
TRBJ1-2 | TRBD1 | TRBV6-5 | CASSYAGRQGANGYTF
TRBJ2-7 | TRBD2 | TRBV7-2 | CASSLAGGLAEYEQYF
TRBJ1-4 | TRBD1 | TRBV28 | CASSLDRVGEKLFF
TRBJ1-2 | TRBD1 | TRBV9 | CASSNNQGEAYGYTF
TRBJ1-5 | . | TRBV28 | CASSLSQLHQPQHF